These 12 T cell receptor beta chains originate from one sample sequenced in a study of cytomegalovirus exposure and HLA in healthy donors. TCRdb's copy holds only in-frame clones and misses some; the assay was immunoSEQ multiplex PCR. Of 40,000 to 55,000 clones listed, 93% were seen once; the top ten hold around 2.1%. The sample comprised PBMCs. These receptors all stem from a woman younger than 35 in good health and CMV-seronegative.

This chain uses TRBV25-1 with TRBJ2-7; 9 nucleotides match TRBD1. CDR1 is MGHDK and CDR2 is SYGVNS in the germline V gene. This CDR3 has 15 amino acids. V was clipped by 5 bases and J by 3 bases; unmatched bases: 8. DNA of the CDR3: TGTGCCAGCAGTTCCTTACAGGGGGCCGGCTACGAGCAGTACTTC. It translates to CASSSLQGAGYEQYF.

The chain combines TRBV5-6 with TRBJ1-1; tentative D call: TRBD1 (6 bases). This CDR3 has 15 amino acids. V dropped 3 bases and J dropped 1 base, with 13 bases sitting between them. Germline V gene lookup returns CDR1 SGHDT and CDR2 YYEEEE. The DNA of the CDR3 is TGTGCCAGCAGCTACCGGGACACCGCGAACACTGAAGCTTTCTTT. Its translation is CASSYRDTANTEAFF.

This clone was seen a few times. This chain links TRBV2 with TRBJ1-6; 9 bases line up with TRBD1. Trimming removed 7 bases from V and 7 bases from J; junction bases left unmatched: 5. The germline V gene encodes CDR1 SNHLY and CDR2 FYNNEI. The length of the CDR3 is 14 residues. For the CDR3, the DNA is TGTGCCAGCACCCGGACAGGGGACAATTCACCCCTCCACTTT. This gives the protein CASTRTGDNSPLHF.

This chain connects TRBV5-1 to TRBJ2-7; 8 bases agree with TRBD1. Germline V lookup: CDR1 SGHRS, CDR2 YFSETQ. The CDR3 is 15 amino acids. V shed 4 bases and J 3 bases; nucleotides not matched to a gene: 9. CDR3 DNA: TGCGCCAGCAGCCGTAGACAGGGGCTGGACTACGAGCAGTACTTC. Amino acids: CASSRRQGLDYEQYF.

This rearrangement joins TRBV6-5 to TRBJ1-1; 11 nucleotides align to TRBD1. J lost 4 bases, V lost 4 bases, and 5 bases had no gene match. Germline-derived CDR1 and CDR2 are MNHEY and SVGAGI. The length of the CDR3 is 15 residues. The CDR3 coding sequence is TGTGCCAGCAGTTCATCCGGGACAGGGGGCACTGAAGCTTTCTTT. Translation gives CASSSSGTGGTEAFF.

The CDR3 loop reads CASSLGLAGGADTQYF. Here the CDR3 DNA reads TGTGCCAGCAGCCTCGGACTAGCGGGGGGGGCAGATACGCAGTATTTT. V is TRBV5-5 and J is TRBJ2-3; TRBD2 aligns across 15 bases. V dropped 4 bases and J dropped 4; count of bases not matched to a gene: 4. The CDR3 loop spans 16 amino acids. From germline, CDR1 is SGHKS and CDR2 YYEKEE (reference sequence). The full variable domain, completed using reference TRBV5-5 and TRBJ2-3, is DAGVTQSPTHLIKTRGQQVTLRCSPISGHKSVSWYQQVLGQGPQFIFQYYEKEERGRGNFPDRFSARQFPNYSSELNVNALLLGDSALYLCASSLGLAGGADTQYFGPGTRLTVL.

The DNA of the CDR3 is TGCGCCAGCAGCTTACCTAGCGCCAACAATGAGCAGTTCTTC. It codes for CASSLPSANNEQFF. The chain combines TRBV5-1 with TRBJ2-1, with D possibly matching TRBD2 (6 bases). This CDR3 has 14 residues. Germline V gene data show CDR1 as SGHRS and CDR2 as YFSETQ. V lost 2 bases and J 5 bases, leaving 11 bases between the germline ends. The full variable domain, its missing parts supplied by reference TRBV5-1 and TRBJ2-1, is KAGVTQTPRYLIKTRGQQVTLSCSPISGHRSVSWYQQTPGQGLQFLFEYFSETQRNKGNFPGRFSGRQFSNSRSEMNVSTLELGDSALYLCASSLPSANNEQFFGPGTRLTVL.

CDR3 protein: CASRAVPITDTQYF. The CDR3 DNA follows: TGTGCCAGCAGAGCGGTCCCGATCACAGATACGCAGTATTTT. The chain employs TRBV6-1 and TRBJ2-3, with D perhaps matching TRBD2 (5 bases). The germline gives CDR1 MNHNS, CDR2 SASEGT. CDR3 length: 14 residues. V lost 6 bases to trimming and J lost 2 bases, with 12 bases between them.

J is TRBJ1-2 and V is TRBV9, with 7 bases lining up with TRBD1. With 3 bases clipped from V and 2 bases from J, the junction kept 4 bases outside the gene matches. Germline CDR1 and CDR2: SGDLS and YYNGEE. The CDR3 runs to 14 residues. CDR3 in DNA: TGTGCCAGCAGCGGGGACAGAAAAAACTATGGCTACACCTTC. Translation: CASSGDRKNYGYTF.

The J gene is TRBJ1-2, the V gene TRBV5-1; 7 nucleotides line up with TRBD1. Germline V CDR1 and CDR2: SGHRS, YFSETQ. The CDR3 runs 14 residues. Unmatched junction bases numbered 3, after V lost 0 bases and J lost 4 bases. CDR3 bases: TGCGCCAGCAGCTTGGCCGCAGGGGGCTATGGCTACACCTTC. This sequence encodes CASSLAAGGYGYTF.

This chain links TRBV7-3 with TRBJ1-5; D is unresolved. The CDR3 has 17 amino acids. V lost 5 bases to trimming and J lost 1 base, with 18 bases between them. Germline CDR1 SGHTA, CDR2 FQGTGA. CDR3 bases: TGTGCCAGCAGCACCCAAACGGCAGGTGGGAGCAATCAGCCCCAGCATTTT. This codes for CASSTQTAGGSNQPQHF.

V gene TRBV28 combines with J gene TRBJ2-3; possible D gene TRBD1, 5 bases. Trimming shortened V by 3 bases and J by 2 bases, and 9 bases separated the two germline ends. Germline-derived CDR1 and CDR2 are MDHEN and SYDVKM. The CDR3 runs to 14 residues. CDR3 DNA sequence: TGTGCCAGCAGTTTGGGGCTTATCACAGATACGCAGTATTTT. It specifies CASSLGLITDTQYF.